The 6 T cell receptor beta chains presented below share a single source sample, sequenced in a study of T cells after yellow fever vaccination. TCRdb recomputed calls from the 5' RACE reads with MiXCR, one row per CDR3 protein. Here the sample spans 120,000 or so distinct CDR3 sequences, roughly 15% being singletons. The material sequenced was CD8+ T cells sorted from PBMCs, taken 5 days after the yellow fever booster vaccination. The receptor source for this set is a man aged 18 to 30 who received the YFV17D yellow fever vaccine.

The chain links TRBV10-3 to TRBJ2-1; a weak D match, TRBD2 (7 bases). V dropped 8 bases and J dropped 6 bases, with 17 bases sitting between them. The CDR3 consists of 14 residues. CDR1 ENHRY and CDR2 SYGVKD come from the germline V gene. For the CDR3, the DNA is TGTGCCATCGCGGGGGCCACCTCGGCCAATGAGCAGTTCTTC. Amino acid sequence: CAIAGATSANEQFF.

This clonotype was picked up a small number of times. The J gene is TRBJ1-3, the V gene TRBV7-9; D unresolved. With 10 bases removed from V and 0 bases from J, the gap between germline ends came to 13 bases. Germline CDR1 reads SEHNR; CDR2 reads FQNEAQ (reference sequence). This CDR3 has 14 residues. The CDR3 coding sequence is TGTGCCACCCGGACTCTCGGCTCTGGAAACACCATATATTTT. Translation: CATRTLGSGNTIYF.

This clonotype has only a few counts. The chain is built from TRBV6-5 and TRBJ2-1, with 7 bases that match TRBD2. The CDR3 has 16 amino acids. Trimming removed 2 bases from V and 2 bases from J; junction bases left unmatched: 6. In germline, CDR1 is MNHEY, CDR2 SVGAGI. CDR3 protein: CASSYVGGVAYNEQFF. The CDR3 nucleotides are TGTGCCAGCAGTTACGTTGGGGGGGTCGCCTACAATGAGCAGTTCTTC.

The V and J genes are TRBV5-6 and TRBJ2-5; 7 nucleotides match TRBD1. J was trimmed by 5 bases and V by 4 bases; bases with no gene match: 11. This CDR3 is built from 15 residues. Germline V gives CDR1 SGHDT, CDR2 YYEEEE. CDR3 sequence reads: CASSDTQGLRETQYF. The CDR3 bases are TGTGCCAGCAGCGATACACAGGGGTTGAGGGAGACCCAGTACTTC. The full variable domain, its missing parts supplied by reference TRBV5-6 and TRBJ2-5, is DAGVTQSPTHLIKTRGQQVTLRCSPKSGHDTVSWYQQALGQGPQFIFQYYEEEERQRGNFPDRFSGHQFPNYSSELNVNALLLGDSALYLCASSDTQGLRETQYFGPGTRLLVL.

The rearrangement joins TRBV10-3 to TRBJ2-7; D is perhaps TRBD1 (6 bases). Looked up from germline, CDR1 is ENHRY and CDR2 is SYGVKD. V was shortened by 4 bases and J by 4 bases, with 11 bases between the two germline ends. The CDR3 loop spans 13 amino acids. CDR3 region: CAISVDRRYEQYF. The DNA of the CDR3 is TGTGCCATCAGTGTGGACAGAAGATACGAGCAGTACTTC.

A few counts support this clonotype. The V gene is TRBV25-1, the J gene TRBJ2-3; no clear D gene. CDR1 is MGHDK, CDR2 SYGVNS, per germline. The V end was cut by 1 base, the J end by 2 bases, with 4 bases between. The CDR3 totals 13 residues. DNA of the CDR3: TGTGCCAGCAGTGAATTAAACACAGATACGCAGTATTTT. Translated: CASSELNTDTQYF.